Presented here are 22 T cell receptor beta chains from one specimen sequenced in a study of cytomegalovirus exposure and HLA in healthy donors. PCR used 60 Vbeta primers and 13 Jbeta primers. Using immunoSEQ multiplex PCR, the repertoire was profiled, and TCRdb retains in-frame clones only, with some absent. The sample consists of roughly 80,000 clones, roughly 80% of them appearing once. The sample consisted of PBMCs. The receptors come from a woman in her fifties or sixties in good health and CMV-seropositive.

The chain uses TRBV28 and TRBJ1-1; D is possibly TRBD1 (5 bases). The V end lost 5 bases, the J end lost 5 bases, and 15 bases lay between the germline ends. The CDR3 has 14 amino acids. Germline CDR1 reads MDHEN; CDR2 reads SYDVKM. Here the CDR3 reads CASSQTTDQTEAFF. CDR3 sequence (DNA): TGTGCCAGCAGTCAGACGACAGACCAGACTGAAGCTTTCTTT.

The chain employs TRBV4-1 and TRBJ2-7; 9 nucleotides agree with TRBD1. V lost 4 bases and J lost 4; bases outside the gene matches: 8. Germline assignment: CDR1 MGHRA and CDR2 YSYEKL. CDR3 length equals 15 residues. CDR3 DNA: TGCGCCAGCAGCCCTACAGGGGGCGCAGCGTACGAGCAGTACTTC. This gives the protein CASSPTGGAAYEQYF.

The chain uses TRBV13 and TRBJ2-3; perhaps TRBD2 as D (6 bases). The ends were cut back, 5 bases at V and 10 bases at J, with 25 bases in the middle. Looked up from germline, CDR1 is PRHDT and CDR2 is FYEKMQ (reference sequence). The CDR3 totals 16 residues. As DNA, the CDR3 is TGTGCCAGCAGCAGACCGACTAGTCGTGGGTCTCGTGCGCAGTATTTT. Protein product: CASSRPTSRGSRAQYF.

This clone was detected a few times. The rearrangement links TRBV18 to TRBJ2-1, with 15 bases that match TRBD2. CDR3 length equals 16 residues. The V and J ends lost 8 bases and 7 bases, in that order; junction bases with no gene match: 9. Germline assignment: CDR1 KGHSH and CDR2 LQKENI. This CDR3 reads CASESGTSGRWNEQFF. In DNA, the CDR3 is TGTGCCAGCGAATCGGGGACTAGCGGGAGGTGGAATGAGCAGTTCTTC. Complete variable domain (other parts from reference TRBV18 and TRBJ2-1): NAGVMQNPRHLVRRRGQEARLRCSPMKGHSHVYWYRQLPEEGLKFMVYLQKENIIDESGMPKERFSAEFPKEGPSILRIQQVVRGDSAAYFCASESGTSGRWNEQFFGPGTRLTVL.

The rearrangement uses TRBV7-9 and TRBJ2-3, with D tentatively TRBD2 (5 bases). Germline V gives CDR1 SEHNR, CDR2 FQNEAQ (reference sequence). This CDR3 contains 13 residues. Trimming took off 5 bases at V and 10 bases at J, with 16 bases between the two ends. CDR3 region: CASSPLSGGAQYF. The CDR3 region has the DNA TGTGCCAGCAGCCCCCTGTCTGGAGGAGCGCAGTATTTT.

CDR3 sequence reads: CASRVGLAGIYEQYF. The CDR3 DNA is TGTGCCAGCAGGGTTGGACTAGCGGGAATCTACGAGCAGTACTTC. V is TRBV2 and J is TRBJ2-7, with 12 bases matching TRBD2. J gave up 3 bases and V 6 bases, and 6 bases lay outside the gene matches. CDR3 length: 15 amino acids. Germline assignment: CDR1 SNHLY and CDR2 FYNNEI.

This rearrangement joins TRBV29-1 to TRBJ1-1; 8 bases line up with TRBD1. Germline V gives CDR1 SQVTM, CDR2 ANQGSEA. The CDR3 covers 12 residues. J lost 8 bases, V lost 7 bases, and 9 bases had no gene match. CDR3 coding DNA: TGCAGCGCAACGACAGGGGTAGTCGAAGCTTTCTTT. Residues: CSATTGVVEAFF. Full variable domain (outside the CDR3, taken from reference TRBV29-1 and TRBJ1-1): SAVISQKPSRDICQRGTSLTIQCQVDSQVTMMFWYRQQPGQSLTLIATANQGSEATYESGFVIDKFPISRPNLTFSTLTVSNMSPEDSSIYLCSATTGVVEAFFGQGTRLTVV.

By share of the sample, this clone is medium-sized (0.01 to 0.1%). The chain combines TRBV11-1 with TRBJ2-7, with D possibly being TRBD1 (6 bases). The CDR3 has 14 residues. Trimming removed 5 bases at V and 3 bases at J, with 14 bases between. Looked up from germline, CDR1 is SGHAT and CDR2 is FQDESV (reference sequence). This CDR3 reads CASSHQSRGYEQYF. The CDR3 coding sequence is TGTGCCAGCAGCCATCAATCCAGGGGCTACGAGCAGTACTTC.

The DNA for the CDR3 is TGTGCCTGGAGACTCACAGATGGCTACACCTTC. Protein sequence: CAWRLTDGYTF. The rearrangement joins TRBV30 to TRBJ1-2, with D unresolved. The CDR3 contains 11 residues. V was cut by 3 bases and J by 6 bases, with 8 bases left in between. CDR1 is GTSNPN and CDR2 is SVGIG in the germline V gene (reference sequence).

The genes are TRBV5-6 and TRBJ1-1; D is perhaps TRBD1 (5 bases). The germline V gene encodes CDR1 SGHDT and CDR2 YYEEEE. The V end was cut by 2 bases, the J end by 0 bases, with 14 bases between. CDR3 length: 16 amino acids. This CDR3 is CASSFPTEAMNTEAFF. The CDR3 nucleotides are TGTGCCAGCAGCTTCCCGACAGAGGCGATGAACACTGAAGCTTTCTTT. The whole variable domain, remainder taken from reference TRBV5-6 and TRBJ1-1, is DAGVTQSPTHLIKTRGQQVTLRCSPKSGHDTVSWYQQALGQGPQFIFQYYEEEERQRGNFPDRFSGHQFPNYSSELNVNALLLGDSALYLCASSFPTEAMNTEAFFGQGTRLTVV.

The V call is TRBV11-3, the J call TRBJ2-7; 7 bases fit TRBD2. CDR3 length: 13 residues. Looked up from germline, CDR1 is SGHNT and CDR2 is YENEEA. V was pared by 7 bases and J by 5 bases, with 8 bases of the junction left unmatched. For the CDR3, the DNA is TGTGCCAGCACTGCGGGACTATACGACGAGCAGTACTTC. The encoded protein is CASTAGLYDEQYF.

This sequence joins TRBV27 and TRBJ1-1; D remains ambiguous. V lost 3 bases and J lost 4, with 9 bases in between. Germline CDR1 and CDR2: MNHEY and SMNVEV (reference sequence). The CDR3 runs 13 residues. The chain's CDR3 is CASSLGRFTEAFF. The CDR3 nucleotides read TGTGCCAGCAGTTTGGGGAGGTTCACTGAAGCTTTCTTT.

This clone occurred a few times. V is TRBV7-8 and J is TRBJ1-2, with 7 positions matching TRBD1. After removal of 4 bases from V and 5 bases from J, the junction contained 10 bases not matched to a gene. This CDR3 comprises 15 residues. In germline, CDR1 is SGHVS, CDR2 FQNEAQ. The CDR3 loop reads CASSSRRDSLYGYTF. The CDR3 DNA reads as TGTGCCAGCAGCTCCCGCCGGGACAGCCTATATGGCTACACCTTC.

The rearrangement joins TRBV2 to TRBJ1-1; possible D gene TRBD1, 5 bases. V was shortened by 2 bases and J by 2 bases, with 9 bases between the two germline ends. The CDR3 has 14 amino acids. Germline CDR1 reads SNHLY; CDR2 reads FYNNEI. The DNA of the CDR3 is TGTGCCAGCAGTGAAACAGGCTACAACACTGAAGCTTTCTTT. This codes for CASSETGYNTEAFF.

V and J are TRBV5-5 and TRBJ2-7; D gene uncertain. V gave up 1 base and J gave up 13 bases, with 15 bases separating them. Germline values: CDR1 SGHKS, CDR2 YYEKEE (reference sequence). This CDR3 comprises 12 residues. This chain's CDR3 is CASSLIPIVLYF. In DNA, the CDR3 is TGTGCCAGCAGCTTGATCCCCATAGTGCTCTACTTC.

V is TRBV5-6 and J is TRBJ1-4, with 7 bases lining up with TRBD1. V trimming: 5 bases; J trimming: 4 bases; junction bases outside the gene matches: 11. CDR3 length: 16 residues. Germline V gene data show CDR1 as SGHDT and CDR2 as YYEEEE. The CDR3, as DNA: TGTGCCAGCAGGTCAACGCCGGGACAGAGTAATGAAAAACTGTTTTTT. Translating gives CASRSTPGQSNEKLFF.

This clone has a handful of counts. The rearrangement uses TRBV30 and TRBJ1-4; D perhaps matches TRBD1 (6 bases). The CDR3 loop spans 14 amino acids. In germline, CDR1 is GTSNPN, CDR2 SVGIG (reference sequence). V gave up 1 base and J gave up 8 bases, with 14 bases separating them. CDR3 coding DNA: TGTGCCTGGAGTGCGACAGGTCGAGGGGAAAAACTGTTTTTT. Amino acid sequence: CAWSATGRGEKLFF.

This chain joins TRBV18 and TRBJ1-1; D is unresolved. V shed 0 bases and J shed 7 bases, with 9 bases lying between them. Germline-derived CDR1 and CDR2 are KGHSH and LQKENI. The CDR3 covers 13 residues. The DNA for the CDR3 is TGTGCCAGCTCACCACCGGGCGGACTTGAAGCTTTCTTT. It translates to CASSPPGGLEAFF.

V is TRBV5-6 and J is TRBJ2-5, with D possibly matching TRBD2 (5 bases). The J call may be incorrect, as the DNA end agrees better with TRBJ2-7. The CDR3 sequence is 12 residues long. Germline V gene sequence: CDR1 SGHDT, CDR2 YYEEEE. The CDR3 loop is CASSEGTYEQYF. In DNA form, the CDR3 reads TGTGCCAGCAGTGAGGGTACCTACGAGCAGTACTTC.

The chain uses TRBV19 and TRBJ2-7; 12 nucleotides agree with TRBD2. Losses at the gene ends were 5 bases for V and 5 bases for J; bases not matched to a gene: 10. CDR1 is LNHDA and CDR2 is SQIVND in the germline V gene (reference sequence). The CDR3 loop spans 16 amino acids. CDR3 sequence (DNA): TGTGCCAGTAGTGCCGTCTTGACTAGCGGGAGCGACGAGCAGTACTTC. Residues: CASSAVLTSGSDEQYF.

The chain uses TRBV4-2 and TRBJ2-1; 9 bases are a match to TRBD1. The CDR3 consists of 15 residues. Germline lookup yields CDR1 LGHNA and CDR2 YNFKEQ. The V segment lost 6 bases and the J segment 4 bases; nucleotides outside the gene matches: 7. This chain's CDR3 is CASSNRGRGYNEQFF. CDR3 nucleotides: TGTGCCAGCAGTAACAGGGGGCGGGGATACAATGAGCAGTTCTTC.

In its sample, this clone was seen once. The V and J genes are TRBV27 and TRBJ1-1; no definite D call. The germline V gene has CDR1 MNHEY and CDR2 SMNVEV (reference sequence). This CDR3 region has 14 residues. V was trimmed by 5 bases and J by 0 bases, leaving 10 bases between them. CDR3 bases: TGTGCCAGCAGTGCAACAGCTCTGAACACTGAAGCTTTCTTT. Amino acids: CASSATALNTEAFF.